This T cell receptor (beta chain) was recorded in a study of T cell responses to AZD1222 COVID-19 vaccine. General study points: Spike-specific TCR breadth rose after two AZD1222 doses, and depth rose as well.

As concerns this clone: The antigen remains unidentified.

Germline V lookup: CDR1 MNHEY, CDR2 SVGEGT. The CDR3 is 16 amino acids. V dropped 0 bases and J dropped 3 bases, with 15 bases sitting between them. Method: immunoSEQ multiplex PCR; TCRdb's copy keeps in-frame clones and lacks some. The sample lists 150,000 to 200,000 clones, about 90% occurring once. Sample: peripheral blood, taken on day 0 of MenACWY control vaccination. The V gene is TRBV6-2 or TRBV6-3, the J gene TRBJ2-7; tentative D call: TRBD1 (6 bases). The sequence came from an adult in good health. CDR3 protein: CASSYSRDNTGYEQYF. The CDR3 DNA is TGTGCCAGCAGTTACTCCCGGGACAACACTGGCTACGAGCAGTACTTC.